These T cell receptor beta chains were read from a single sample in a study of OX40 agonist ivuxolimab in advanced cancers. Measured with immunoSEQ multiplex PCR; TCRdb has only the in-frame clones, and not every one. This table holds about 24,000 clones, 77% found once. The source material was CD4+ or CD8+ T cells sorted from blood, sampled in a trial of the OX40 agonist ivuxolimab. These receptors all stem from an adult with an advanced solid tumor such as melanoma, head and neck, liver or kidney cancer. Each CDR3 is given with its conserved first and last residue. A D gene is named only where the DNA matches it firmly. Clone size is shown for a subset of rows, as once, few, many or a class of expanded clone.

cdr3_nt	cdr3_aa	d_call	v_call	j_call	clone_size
TGTGCCAGCACCGTGGCGTTCGGGGCCAACAATGAGCAGTTCTTC	CASTVAFGANNEQFF	NA	TRBV27	TRBJ2-1	once
TGTGCCAGCAGCTTCGACAGAGACAATGAGCAGTTCTTC	CASSFDRDNEQFF	NA	TRBV7-2	TRBJ2-1	NA
TGTGCCAGCAGCTTAGTGGGGGGGGCCTCCGAGCAGTACTTC	CASSLVGGASEQYF	NA	TRBV7-2	TRBJ2-7	few
TGTGCCAGCAGCCGCAGGCCGACGGGGGAGCAGTACTTC	CASSRRPTGEQYF	NA	TRBV6-5	TRBJ2-5	NA
TGTGCTGCAACAGCGGGAGGGCCAATAGTGTCCCAGTACTTC	CAATAGGPIVSQYF	TRBD2	TRBV6-6	TRBJ2-5	NA
TGTGCCAGCAGCGCCGGACAGGGGGCGTATACCCAGTACTTC	CASSAGQGAYTQYF	TRBD1	TRBV9	TRBJ2-5	few
TGTGCCAGCAGCTTAGGACAGAGCAACTACGAGCAGTACTTC	CASSLGQSNYEQYF	NA	TRBV5-6	TRBJ2-7	NA
TGTGCCAGCAGCGAGACACAGGTCCTCCTTTCCTATGGCTACACCTTC	CASSETQVLLSYGYTF	NA	TRBV5-5	TRBJ1-2	NA
TGTGCCAGCAGTTTTGGAGGGGGCGAGTACGAGCAGTACTTC	CASSFGGGEYEQYF	NA	TRBV28	TRBJ2-7	NA
TGCAGTGCTCGACCCACTGAAGCTTTCTTT	CSARPTEAFF	NA	TRBV20-1	TRBJ1-1	medium-sized
TGTGCCAGCAGCTTAGGTTTTGGGAATCCGGATGGCTACACCTTC	CASSLGFGNPDGYTF	NA	TRBV7-3	TRBJ1-2	NA
TGCGCCAGCAGTGAGTTTAGAGCCAAGAGTACCCAGTACTTC	CASSEFRAKSTQYF	NA	TRBV10-2	TRBJ2-5	NA
TGTGCCAGCAGTGAAGTTAGGGGATACGAGCAGTACTTC	CASSEVRGYEQYF	NA	TRBV2	TRBJ2-7	NA
TGTGCCAGCAGCCAAAAATGGGCAGCGGGAGAGACCCAGTACTTC	CASSQKWAAGETQYF	NA	TRBV4-2	TRBJ2-5	NA
TGTGCCAGCAGCCCGCGTGGACTACCACAAGAGACCCAGTACTTC	CASSPRGLPQETQYF	NA	TRBV7-9	TRBJ2-5	NA
TGTGCCAGTAGTATAGAGGGGGGCAGCTCCTACAATGAGCAGTTCTTC	CASSIEGGSSYNEQFF	NA	TRBV19	TRBJ2-1	NA
TGTGCCAGCAGCTTAAGCGGCGGGCAGGCCTACAATGAGCAGTTCTTC	CASSLSGGQAYNEQFF	NA	TRBV7-9	TRBJ2-1	NA
TGTGCCAGCAGCCAGCAAGAGGGAGGCTACGAGCAGTACTTC	CASSQQEGGYEQYF	NA	TRBV7-6	TRBJ2-7	NA
TGTGCCAGCAGCTTGGTAGGGAAGGAGGAGACCCAGTACTTC	CASSLVGKEETQYF	NA	TRBV5-4	TRBJ2-5	NA
TGTGCCAGCAGCTCCTCGGGGGGGAGCTCCTACAATGAGCAGTTCTTC	CASSSSGGSSYNEQFF	TRBD2	TRBV7-2	TRBJ2-1	few
TGTGCCAGCAGTCCAGGGGGAACTGAAGCTTTCTTT	CASSPGGTEAFF	TRBD1	TRBV6-5	TRBJ1-1	NA
TGTGCCAGCAGCAAGGGGCTAGCGGGAGGGCCGGGGAATGAGCAGTTCTTC	CASSKGLAGGPGNEQFF	TRBD2	TRBV7-3	TRBJ2-1	NA
TGTGCCAGAGGACTAGCGGGGGAGTGGTACAATGAGCAGTTCTTC	CARGLAGEWYNEQFF	TRBD2	TRBV5-3	TRBJ2-1	NA
TGTGCCAGCAGCCGCCGGAGGGGTAGCGAGCAGTACTTC	CASSRRRGSEQYF	NA	TRBV11-3	TRBJ2-7	NA
TGTGCCAGTAGTACGACAGGGGGCGCGGGCTACACCTTC	CASSTTGGAGYTF	TRBD1	TRBV19	TRBJ1-2	NA
TGTGCCAGCAGCTTTTTACAATCCCTCACAGATACGCAGTATTTT	CASSFLQSLTDTQYF	NA	TRBV7-2	TRBJ2-3	NA
TGCGCCAGCAGCCTCGGACAGGGGGCAGACTATGGCTACACCTTC	CASSLGQGADYGYTF	TRBD1	TRBV4-1	TRBJ1-2	once
TGTGCCAGCACCTTTAGCGGGTCCACCGGGGAGCTGTTTTTT	CASTFSGSTGELFF	TRBD2	TRBV11-1	TRBJ2-2	NA
TGTGCCAGCAGCTTAAATCCAAGAAACACTGAAGCTTTCTTT	CASSLNPRNTEAFF	NA	TRBV7-3	TRBJ1-1	NA
TGCGCCAGCAGCTCGACCGTGCTTGGGGCCAACGTCCTGACTTTC	CASSSTVLGANVLTF	NA	TRBV5-1	TRBJ2-6	few
TGCGCCAGCGCCCCTAGGGCAGGGATCACTGAAGCTTTCTTT	CASAPRAGITEAFF	NA	TRBV5-1	TRBJ1-1	NA
TGTGCCAGCAGTTACTCGAACAGGGCTAAGGGTGGCTACACCTTC	CASSYSNRAKGGYTF	NA	TRBV6-5	TRBJ1-2	NA
TGTGCCAGCAGTGACCCCGGGACAGTGAACTATGGCTACACCTTC	CASSDPGTVNYGYTF	TRBD1	TRBV6-1	TRBJ1-2	few
TGTGCCAGCAGTTACCGGGAGTACGAGCAGTACTTC	CASSYREYEQYF	NA	TRBV6-7	TRBJ2-7	NA
TGTGCCAGTAGTGACACCAATCAGCCCCAGCATTTT	CASSDTNQPQHF	NA	TRBV19	TRBJ1-5	NA
TGTGCCACCAGGCGCTGGGGCAGCACCTACGAGCAGTACTTC	CATRRWGSTYEQYF	NA	TRBV15	TRBJ2-7	NA
TGTGCCAGCAGTTACTCCGGGGATGGTAATTCACCCCTCCACTTT	CASSYSGDGNSPLHF	NA	TRBV6-5	TRBJ1-6	NA
TGTGCCAGCAGCTTAGCCAGGGTATCTGGGGCCAACGTCCTGACTTTC	CASSLARVSGANVLTF	NA	TRBV7-2	TRBJ2-6	NA
TGTGCCAGCAGTTTACCCCTGGGGGTAGCGGCCACCTACGAGCAGTACTTC	CASSLPLGVAATYEQYF	NA	TRBV28	TRBJ2-7	many
TGTGCCAGCAGTGTAGGGGGCACTGAAGCTTTCTTT	CASSVGGTEAFF	NA	TRBV2	TRBJ1-1	NA
TGTGCCAGCAGCTTGCTCGGGGATGAGCAGTTCTTC	CASSLLGDEQFF	NA	TRBV5-8	TRBJ2-1	many
TGTGCCAGCAGTCCACCCGACAGCACAGATACGCAGTATTTT	CASSPPDSTDTQYF	NA	TRBV6-5	TRBJ2-3	NA
TGTGCCAGCAGCAAAAGGAAAGGGGCCTGTGATTCACCCCTCCACTTT	CASSKRKGACDSPLHF	NA	TRBV21-1	TRBJ1-6	NA
TGTGCCAGCAGCAAAGTCCTTGGACAGGAGGGTTGTTCCTATAATTCACCCCTCCACTTT	CASSKVLGQEGCSYNSPLHF	NA	TRBV21-1	TRBJ1-6	NA
TGTGCCAGCCGACGGACAGGGTTCTATGAGCAGTTCTTC	CASRRTGFYEQFF	TRBD1	TRBV28	TRBJ2-1	NA
TGTGCCAGCAGCCATTTGGACAGGGGAGACGGCGGGGAGCTGTTTTTT	CASSHLDRGDGGELFF	TRBD1	TRBV7-9	TRBJ2-2	NA
TGTGCCAGCAGCAACGGACGCGAGCAGTACTTC	CASSNGREQYF	NA	TRBV7-3	TRBJ2-7	NA
TGTGCCATCAGTGAGTCGTGGGGGGTCGGAGAGACCCAGTACTTC	CAISESWGVGETQYF	NA	TRBV10-3	TRBJ2-5	NA
TGTGCCAGCAGCGGTGGGACAGGGGAAAGTAATGAGCAGTTCTTC	CASSGGTGESNEQFF	TRBD1	TRBV11-2	TRBJ2-1	NA